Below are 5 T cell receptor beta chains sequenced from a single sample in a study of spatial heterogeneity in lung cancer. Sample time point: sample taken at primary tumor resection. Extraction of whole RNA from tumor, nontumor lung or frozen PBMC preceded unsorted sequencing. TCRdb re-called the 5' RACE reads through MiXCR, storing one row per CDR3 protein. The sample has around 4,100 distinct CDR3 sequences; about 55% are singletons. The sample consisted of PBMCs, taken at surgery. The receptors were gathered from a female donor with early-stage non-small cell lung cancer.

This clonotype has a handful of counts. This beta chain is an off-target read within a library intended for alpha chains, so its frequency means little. The CDR3 protein is CASSQDLGGELFF. CDR3 sequence (DNA): TGTGCCAGCAGCCAAGATCTTGGGGGGGAGCTGTTTTTT. V is TRBV4-2 and J is TRBJ2-2; no definite D call. V gave up 0 bases and J gave up 8 bases, with 7 bases separating them. This CDR3 region has 13 residues. Germline V gives CDR1 LGHNA, CDR2 YNFKEQ.

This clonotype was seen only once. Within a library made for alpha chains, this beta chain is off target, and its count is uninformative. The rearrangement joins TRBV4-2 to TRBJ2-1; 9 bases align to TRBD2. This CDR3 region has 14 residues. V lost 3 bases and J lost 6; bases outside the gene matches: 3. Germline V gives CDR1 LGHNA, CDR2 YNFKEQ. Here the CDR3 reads CASSHVTSGNEQFF. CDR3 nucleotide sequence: TGTGCCAGCAGCCATGTGACTAGCGGCAATGAGCAGTTCTTC.

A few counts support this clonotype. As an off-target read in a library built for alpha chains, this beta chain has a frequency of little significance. CDR3 sequence reads: CASGADRTDTQYF. Here the CDR3 DNA reads TGTGCCAGCGGCGCGGACCGCACAGATACGCAGTATTTT. The chain is built from TRBV7-2 and TRBJ2-3, with unresolved D. V was pared by 8 bases and J by 1 base, with 10 bases between. Germline V gives CDR1 SGHTA, CDR2 FQGNSA. The CDR3 loop spans 13 amino acids.

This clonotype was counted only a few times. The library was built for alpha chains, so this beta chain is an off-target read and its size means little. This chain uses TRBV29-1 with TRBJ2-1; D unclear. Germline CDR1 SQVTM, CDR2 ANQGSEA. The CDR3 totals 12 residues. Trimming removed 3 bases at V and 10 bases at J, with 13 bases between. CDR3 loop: CSVDSPLKEQFF. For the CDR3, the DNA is TGCAGCGTTGACTCCCCCTTAAAGGAGCAGTTCTTC.

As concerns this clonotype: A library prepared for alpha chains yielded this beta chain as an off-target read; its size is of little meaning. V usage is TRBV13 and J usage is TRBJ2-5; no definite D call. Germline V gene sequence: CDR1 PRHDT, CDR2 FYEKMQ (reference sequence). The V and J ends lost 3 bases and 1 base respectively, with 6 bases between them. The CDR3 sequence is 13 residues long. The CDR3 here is CASSLVPQETQYF. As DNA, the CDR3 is TGTGCCAGCAGCTTGGTCCCCCAAGAGACCCAGTACTTC.